What follows are 9 T cell receptor beta chains derived from one specimen sequenced in a study of blood T cell repertoires in COVID-19. The method was immunoSEQ multiplex PCR; TCRdb's version includes in-frame clones alone and lacks a portion of them. In the table there are about 140,000 clones, about 87% of which are singletons. Sequencing was done on a sample of peripheral blood. Receptors were obtained from a human donor with COVID-19, enrolled during active disease. The donor label of this sample is uncertain.

The rearrangement links TRBV4-2 to TRBJ2-5; 7 nucleotides align to TRBD2. V shed 1 base, J shed 5 bases, and the junction held 7 bases outside the gene matches. This CDR3 comprises 15 residues. Germline CDR1 and CDR2: LGHNA and YNFKEQ. This CDR3 is CASSQALGGDETQYF. DNA for the CDR3: TGTGCCAGCAGCCAAGCCCTTGGGGGGGATGAGACCCAGTACTTC.

The gene calls are TRBV6-6 and TRBJ2-6; D possibly corresponds to TRBD2 (6 bases). Germline V CDR1 and CDR2: MNHNY, SVGAGI (reference sequence). There are 17 residues in the CDR3. The germline V and J ends were trimmed by 5 bases and 3 bases, with 17 bases remaining between them. CDR3 sequence: CASSLTGVPNGANVLTF. The CDR3 DNA sequence: TGTGCCAGCAGTCTTACGGGGGTACCGAATGGGGCCAACGTCCTGACTTTC.

The V gene is TRBV19, the J gene TRBJ2-7, with D perhaps matching TRBD1 (6 bases). Trimming stripped 10 bases from V and 0 bases from J, with 16 bases between. The germline V gene encodes CDR1 LNHDA and CDR2 SQIVND (reference sequence). The CDR3 contains 14 residues. Here the CDR3 DNA reads TGTGCCACCTCCCGGGACATCAACTCCTACGAGCAGTACTTC. It specifies CATSRDINSYEQYF.

V and J are TRBV28 and TRBJ2-1; 8 nucleotides line up with TRBD1. The V and J ends lost 4 bases and 9 bases, in that order; junction bases with no gene match: 11. The CDR3 is 15 residues long. Per germline, CDR1 MDHEN and CDR2 SYDVKM. In DNA form, the CDR3 reads TGTGCCAGCAGTTCCGGCGGACAGGGATTTGGTGAGCAGTTCTTC. Protein sequence: CASSSGGQGFGEQFF.

This clone was seen a few times. The rearrangement joins TRBV12-5 to TRBJ2-1; 10 positions match TRBD2. The trim removed 4 bases at V and 3 bases at J, leaving 3 bases unmatched. The CDR3 sequence is 15 residues long. Germline V CDR1 and CDR2: LGHNT, FRNRAP. The CDR3 spells CASGSTSGYYNEQFF. The CDR3 nucleotides are TGTGCTAGTGGTTCGACTAGCGGGTACTACAATGAGCAGTTCTTC.

The rearrangement links TRBV15 to TRBJ2-3; D gene ambiguous. The CDR3 consists of 14 residues. Germline V lookup: CDR1 LNHNV, CDR2 YYDKDF (reference sequence). With 0 bases removed from V and 6 bases from J, the gap between germline ends came to 10 bases. CDR3 residues: CATSRDRKADTQYF. The DNA of the CDR3 is TGTGCCACCAGCAGAGATAGGAAAGCGGATACGCAGTATTTT.

This chain uses TRBV7-8 with TRBJ2-2, with 9 bases lining up with TRBD2. Per germline, CDR1 SGHVS and CDR2 FQNEAQ. Trimming cost V 0 bases and J 9 bases; bases outside gene matches: 2. The CDR3 runs 14 residues. The CDR3 DNA reads as TGTGCCAGCAGCTTAGCGCGGGGGGGAAGGGAGCTGTTTTTT. Translated: CASSLARGGRELFF.

The rearrangement links TRBV3-1 (or the pseudogene TRBV3-2) to TRBJ1-5, with 10 bases identical to TRBD1. The CDR3 has 16 amino acids. V shed 4 bases, J shed 8 bases, and the junction held 11 bases outside the gene matches. Germline CDR1 reads LGHDT; CDR2 reads YNNKEL (reference sequence). This chain's CDR3 is CASSPTGTGDLEPQHF. CDR3 nucleotides: TGTGCCAGCAGCCCAACCGGGACAGGGGATCTTGAGCCCCAGCATTTT.

The chain joins TRBV9 to TRBJ2-1, with unresolved D. Germline V gene sequence: CDR1 SGDLS, CDR2 YYNGEE. The V end lost 2 bases, the J end lost 7 bases, and 13 bases lay between the germline ends. The CDR3 is 14 amino acids. The CDR3 nucleotides are TGTGCCAGCAGCGTGACCGGGTCCTGGAATGAGCAGTTCTTC. Protein product: CASSVTGSWNEQFF.